The clone carrying this T cell receptor (beta chain) came up a few times. The antigen is unknown. The data were taken from a study of shared clonotypes between healthy human individuals. The input for sorted-subset replicate PCRs was 200 to 250 ng DNA, tens of thousands of T cell genomes. Per the study methods: Filtering differed since immunoSEQ provided only junctions, with no quality scores. Data came from immunoSEQ multiplex PCR; TCRdb stores just in-frame clones and leaves some out. That table furnishes V, J and clone size, whereas the DNA furnished D and trimming. The sample lists a few hundred thousand clones, under 80% occurring once. Findings and caveats of the study: Larger estimated richness was generally seen in naive subsets than in memory subsets. Sequencing depth was a factor that was expected to affect clonotype sharing among donors.

The CDR3 extends over 13 amino acids. Trimming removed 4 bases at V and 1 base at J, with 7 bases between. CDR1 and CDR2 (germline): KGHSH, LQKENI. The source of this sequence is a young man in good health. The V gene is TRBV18, the J gene TRBJ1-1; D is possibly TRBD1 (5 bases). The sample consisted of memory CD4+ T cells sorted from blood. Subset here: CD45RA-negative fraction. The CDR3 sequence is CASSQQANTEAFF. CDR3 DNA sequence: TGTGCCAGCTCACAACAGGCGAACACTGAAGCTTTCTTT.